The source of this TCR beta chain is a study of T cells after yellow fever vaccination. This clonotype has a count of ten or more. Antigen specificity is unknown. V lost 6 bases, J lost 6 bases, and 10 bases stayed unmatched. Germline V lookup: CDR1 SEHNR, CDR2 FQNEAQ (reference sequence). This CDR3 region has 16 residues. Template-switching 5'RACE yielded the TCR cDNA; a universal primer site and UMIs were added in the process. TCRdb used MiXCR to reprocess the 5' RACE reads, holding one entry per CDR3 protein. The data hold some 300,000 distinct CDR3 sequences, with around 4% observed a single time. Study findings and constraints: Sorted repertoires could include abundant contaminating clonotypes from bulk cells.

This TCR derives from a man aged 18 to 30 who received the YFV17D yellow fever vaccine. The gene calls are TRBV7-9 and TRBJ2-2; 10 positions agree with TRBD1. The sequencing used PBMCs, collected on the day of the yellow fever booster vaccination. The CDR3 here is CASRSLRQGAAGELFF. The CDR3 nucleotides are TGTGCCAGCAGATCCCTTCGACAGGGGGCGGCCGGGGAGCTGTTTTTT.